This T cell receptor (beta chain) was documented in a study of T cell repertoires in cytomegalovirus infection. A single record per CDR3 protein comes from TCRdb applying MiXCR to the reads. The sample gives some 450,000 distinct CDR3 sequences, approximately 33% of which show up once; approximately 13% is in the top ten. A word on this clonotype: A single base separates this from a much larger clone, so it may be a read error.

This clonotype was sampled from a human donor in good health (CMV status not recorded). Some clones in this sample may be carry-over from other donors' samples. Specimen: PBMCs.

Here the CDR3 DNA reads TGCTCCAGCAGCCACGGAACGGGGTGGTCGGACACCGGGGAGCTGTTTTTT. Translating it yields CSSSHGTGWSDTGELFF. The chain combines TRBV4-3 with TRBJ2-2; maybe TRBD2 (5 bases). The length of the CDR3 is 17 residues. CDR1 is LGHNA, CDR2 YSLEER, per germline.